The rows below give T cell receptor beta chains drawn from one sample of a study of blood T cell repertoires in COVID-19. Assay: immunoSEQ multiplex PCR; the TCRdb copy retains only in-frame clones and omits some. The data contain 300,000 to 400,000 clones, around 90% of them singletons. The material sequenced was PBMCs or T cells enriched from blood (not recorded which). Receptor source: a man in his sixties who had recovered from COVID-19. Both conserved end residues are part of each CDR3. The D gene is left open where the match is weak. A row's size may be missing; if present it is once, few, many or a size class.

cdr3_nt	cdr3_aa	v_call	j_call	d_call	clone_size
TGCAGCGTTGGAGGGACAAAGTATAGCACAGATACGCAGTATTTT	CSVGGTKYSTDTQYF	TRBV29-1	TRBJ2-3	.	.
TGTGCCAGCTCACCATCGACAGGGGTTAATTCACCCCTCCACTTT	CASSPSTGVNSPLHF	TRBV18	TRBJ1-6	TRBD1	.
TGTGCCAGCTCACCACCTAACCGGGAGGTCAATGAGCAGTTCTTC	CASSPPNREVNEQFF	TRBV18	TRBJ2-1	TRBD2	.
TGTGCCAGCAGCCAATCTGTGGGGCCCCAAGAGACCCAGTACTTC	CASSQSVGPQETQYF	TRBV11-2	TRBJ2-5	.	.
TGCGCCAGCAGTCTGGGACTGAGGACTGAAGCTTTCTTT	CASSLGLRTEAFF	TRBV5-1	TRBJ1-1	.	.
TGCGCCAGCAGCTTCCCCGGGACTAGCGGGACTCCCCACTCCTACAATGAGCAGTTCTTC	CASSFPGTSGTPHSYNEQFF	TRBV5-1	TRBJ2-1	TRBD2	.
TGTGCCAGCAGCGGGCAGGCATCCCTCTATGGCTACACCTTC	CASSGQASLYGYTF	TRBV5-4	TRBJ1-2	.	.
TGTGCCAGCAGTCCCCCGGTTAGAAGCTCCTACAATGAGCAGTTCTTC	CASSPPVRSSYNEQFF	TRBV27	TRBJ2-1	.	.
TGTGCCAGCAGCTCCCGGGACAGCCAAGAGACCCAGTACTTC	CASSSRDSQETQYF	TRBV7-3	TRBJ2-5	TRBD1	.
TGTGCCACCAGCCTTTACCGGGGGGGGGAGCTGTTTTTT	CATSLYRGGELFF	TRBV15	TRBJ2-2	.	.
TGCGCCAGCAGCCAAGAGGGACTAGTATCAGATACGCAGTATTTT	CASSQEGLVSDTQYF	TRBV4-3	TRBJ2-3	TRBD2	.
TGTGCCAGTAGTATTGAGCCTTCAGATACGCAGTATTTT	CASSIEPSDTQYF	TRBV19	TRBJ2-3	.	once
TGTGCCAGCAGTGTAATGACTAACGAGCAGTACTTC	CASSVMTNEQYF	TRBV2	TRBJ2-7	.	.
TGTGCCAGCAGCTTAACAGGACTAGCGGGAGAGCAGTACTTC	CASSLTGLAGEQYF	TRBV7-3	TRBJ2-7	TRBD2	once
TGTGCCAGCAGTTACTCTAGCCGCAATCAGCCCCAGCATTTT	CASSYSSRNQPQHF	TRBV6-2/TRBV6-3	TRBJ1-5	.	.
TGTGCCAGCAGTTACTTTGGACAGGGCGCCTACAATGAGCAGTTCTTC	CASSYFGQGAYNEQFF	TRBV6-5	TRBJ2-1	TRBD1	.
TGTGCCAGCAGCCAAGTCCAGGGGCAAGAGACCCAGTACTTC	CASSQVQGQETQYF	TRBV3-1/TRBV3-2	TRBJ2-5	.	.
TGTGCCAGCACCCGACAGGGGACTAACTATGGCTACACCTTC	CASTRQGTNYGYTF	TRBV27	TRBJ1-2	TRBD1	.
TGTGCCATCAGTGAGTTAGGACAGGGAAATTCACCCCTCCACTTT	CAISELGQGNSPLHF	TRBV10-3	TRBJ1-6	TRBD1	.